Presented here are 25 T cell receptor beta chains from one specimen sequenced in a study of cytomegalovirus exposure and HLA in healthy donors. Primers for the PCR totalled 60 Vbeta and 13 Jbeta. The repertoire was sequenced with immunoSEQ multiplex PCR; TCRdb's copy has only in-frame clones and lacks some. The data show 100,000 to 150,000 clones, roughly 78% seen once. Sequenced material: PBMCs. The receptors originated from a man between 25 and 39 years old in good health and CMV-seropositive.

The rearrangement links TRBV15 to TRBJ2-6; perhaps TRBD2 as D (5 bases). Per germline, CDR1 LNHNV and CDR2 YYDKDF (reference sequence). V was clipped by 10 bases and J by 3 bases, with 16 bases between them. This CDR3 comprises 15 residues. This CDR3 is CAIGRRVSGANVLTF. CDR3 DNA: TGTGCCATCGGACGGCGGGTTAGTGGGGCCAACGTCCTGACTTTC.

In its sample, this clone was seen once. The rearrangement uses TRBV10-1 and TRBJ2-3, with 10 bases fitting TRBD2. CDR1 is WNHNN and CDR2 is SYGVQD in the germline V gene (reference sequence). V dropped 5 bases and J dropped 10; count of bases not matched to a gene: 9. CDR3 length: 14 residues. In DNA, the CDR3 is TGCGCCAGCAGTAGCTTAGCGGGGGGAAAGCCGCAGTATTTT. Its protein is CASSSLAGGKPQYF.

The chain carries TRBV29-1 and TRBJ2-7; 11 positions agree with TRBD1. Looked up from germline, CDR1 is SQVTM and CDR2 is ANQGSEA. The CDR3 sequence is 16 residues long. V shed 0 bases and J 3 bases; nucleotides not matched to a gene: 7. In DNA, the CDR3 is TGCAGCGTTGAAGATTCCGGGACAGGGGGACGCTACGAGCAGTACTTC. Its protein product is CSVEDSGTGGRYEQYF.

The V call is TRBV18, the J call TRBJ2-2, with 9 bases aligning to TRBD2. CDR3 length: 17 residues. Germline CDR1 is KGHSH and CDR2 is LQKENI. The ends lost 3 bases at V and 1 base at J; junction bases unmatched: 6. DNA of the CDR3: TGTGCCAGCTCACCGCCCGGGACTAGCCGGAACACCGGGGAGCTGTTTTTT. This encodes CASSPPGTSRNTGELFF. The whole variable domain, remainder taken from reference TRBV18 and TRBJ2-2, is NAGVMQNPRHLVRRRGQEARLRCSPMKGHSHVYWYRQLPEEGLKFMVYLQKENIIDESGMPKERFSAEFPKEGPSILRIQQVVRGDSAAYFCASSPPGTSRNTGELFFGEGSRLTVL.

This sequence joins TRBV9 and TRBJ2-1; D is unclear. The V gene's germline CDR1 is SGDLS and CDR2 YYNGEE. The CDR3 is 13 amino acids. V was cut by 2 bases and J by 5 bases, with 8 bases left in between. The CDR3: CASSVAVNNEQFF. The CDR3 DNA follows: TGTGCCAGCAGCGTGGCCGTCAACAATGAGCAGTTCTTC.

The rearrangement joins TRBV2 to TRBJ2-7, with unresolved D. The CDR3 has 12 residues. Germline CDR1 is SNHLY and CDR2 is FYNNEI. Trimming left V 10 bases short and J 6 bases short, with 16 bases between. The CDR3 is CATQDFAGEQYF. The CDR3 DNA is TGTGCCACCCAAGACTTTGCCGGCGAGCAGTACTTC.

V usage is TRBV25-1 and J usage is TRBJ2-7; possibly TRBD2 for D (5 bases). From germline, CDR1 is MGHDK and CDR2 SYGVNS. The V and J ends lost 3 bases and 7 bases respectively, with 16 bases between them. CDR3 size: 14 residues. The CDR3: CASSDFFGVGEQYF. The CDR3 DNA sequence: TGTGCCAGCAGTGACTTCTTCGGGGTAGGTGAGCAGTACTTC.

This clone was seen just once. The gene calls are TRBV9 and TRBJ2-2; TRBD1 matches 10 bases. V lost 0 bases to trimming and J lost 6 bases; unmatched junction nucleotides: 5. Germline values: CDR1 SGDLS, CDR2 YYNGEE. The CDR3 extends over 16 amino acids. CDR3 in DNA: TGTGCCAGCAGCGTAGGGTGGACAGGGGGTTCCGGGGAGCTGTTTTTT. This sequence encodes CASSVGWTGGSGELFF.

V is TRBV2 and J is TRBJ1-2, with D maybe TRBD1 (6 bases). V lost 8 bases and J lost 0, with 13 bases in between. The CDR3 runs 14 residues. Per the germline V gene, CDR1 is SNHLY and CDR2 is FYNNEI. The CDR3 nucleotides are TGTGCCAGCCGATTGGACAGTTCTAACTATGGCTACACCTTC. Translation: CASRLDSSNYGYTF.

The rearrangement links TRBV28 to TRBJ1-4; the D is unclear. Germline CDR1 MDHEN, CDR2 SYDVKM. The V end was cut by 11 bases, the J end by 4 bases, with 5 bases between. The CDR3 has 10 amino acids. CDR3 bases: TGTGCCTCGGGTAATGAAAAACTGTTTTTT. Protein sequence: CASGNEKLFF.

The chain combines TRBV2 with TRBJ1-1, with D possibly matching TRBD1 (5 bases). CDR1 is SNHLY, CDR2 FYNNEI, per germline. V was shortened by 6 bases and J by 4 bases, with 12 bases between the two germline ends. CDR3 length: 13 residues. CDR3 protein: CASRGGGSTEAFF. The CDR3, as DNA: TGTGCCAGCAGAGGTGGGGGGAGCACTGAAGCTTTCTTT.

This clone was recorded once. The DNA for the CDR3 is TGTGCCAGCAGCTTAGTGCCGGGGAACACTGAAGCTTTCTTT. Translation: CASSLVPGNTEAFF. The V gene is TRBV11-2, the J gene TRBJ1-1, with D unclear. The germline V and J ends were trimmed by 1 base and 1 base, with 7 bases remaining between them. There are 14 residues in the CDR3. CDR1 and CDR2 from the germline V gene are SGHAT and FQNNGV. Looking up the rest from reference TRBV11-2 and TRBJ1-1 gives the full variable domain: EAGVAQSPRYKIIEKRQSVAFWCNPISGHATLYWYQQILGQGPKLLIQFQNNGVVDDSQLPKDRFSAERLKGVDSTLKIQPAKLEDSAVYLCASSLVPGNTEAFFGQGTRLTVV.

The chain joins TRBV5-1 to TRBJ1-1; D is undetermined. Germline V gene lookup returns CDR1 SGHRS and CDR2 YFSETQ. The CDR3 covers 14 residues. Trimming pared 2 bases from V and 6 bases from J, leaving 14 bases between. The CDR3 nucleotides read TGCGCCAGCAGCTTTTACGGAGGTAATGCTGAAGCTTTCTTT. Protein product: CASSFYGGNAEAFF.

The chain joins TRBV2 to TRBJ2-7; weak D call: TRBD1 (6 bases). Trimming removed 4 bases from V and 2 bases from J, with 12 bases in between. The CDR3 is 14 residues long. Germline assignment: CDR1 SNHLY and CDR2 FYNNEI. The CDR3 protein is CASSVHGGTYEQYF. Written as DNA, the CDR3 is TGTGCCAGCAGTGTTCATGGGGGCACCTACGAGCAGTACTTC.

This rearrangement joins TRBV7-3 to TRBJ2-1; D perhaps matches TRBD2 (6 bases). The CDR3 has 17 amino acids. CDR1 and CDR2 (germline): SGHTA, FQGTGA. Trimming removed 5 bases at V and 2 bases at J, with 19 bases between. CDR3 region: CASSLGGGKSPYNEQFF. For the CDR3, the DNA is TGTGCCAGCAGCCTTGGTGGGGGGAAAAGTCCCTACAATGAGCAGTTCTTC. The variable domain in full, with the rest retrieved from reference TRBV7-3 and TRBJ2-1, is GAGVSQTPSNKVTEKGKYVELRCDPISGHTALYWYRQSLGQGPEFLIYFQGTGAADDSGLPNDRFFAVRPEGSVSTLKIQRTERGDSAVYLCASSLGGGKSPYNEQFFGPGTRLTVL.

V usage is TRBV4-1 and J usage is TRBJ2-7, with 10 bases identical to TRBD1. This CDR3 region has 14 residues. CDR1 and CDR2 from the germline V gene are MGHRA and YSYEKL. With V trimmed by 3 bases and J by 5 bases, 4 bases remained unmatched. In DNA form, the CDR3 reads TGCGCCAGCAGCCACGGGACAGGGGAAAACGAGCAGTACTTC. Its protein is CASSHGTGENEQYF.

The chain has TRBV6-4 and TRBJ2-2; D unresolved. Looked up from germline, CDR1 is MRHNA and CDR2 is SNTAGT. This CDR3 is 15 amino acids long. Between the trimmed V and J ends, which lost 6 bases and 7 bases, there was a span of 18 bases. The CDR3 sequence is CASSLDGRNNGELFF. CDR3 in DNA: TGTGCCAGCAGCCTTGACGGCAGGAATAACGGGGAGCTGTTTTTT.

The genes are TRBV5-5 and TRBJ1-6; D gene uncertain. Germline loops: CDR1 SGHKS, CDR2 YYEKEE (reference sequence). V was pared by 0 bases and J by 7 bases, with 8 bases between. The CDR3 has 14 residues. The CDR3 spells CASSLASGNSPLHF. The CDR3 coding sequence is TGTGCCAGCAGCTTGGCGTCCGGGAATTCACCCCTCCACTTT.

V usage is TRBV18 and J usage is TRBJ1-1, with TRBD1 as a possible D gene (5 bases). V lost 1 base and J lost 1, with 7 bases in between. Germline CDR1 is KGHSH and CDR2 is LQKENI. The CDR3 runs to 14 residues. CDR3 region: CASSPRTGNTEAFF. As DNA, the CDR3 is TGTGCCAGCTCACCACGTACAGGGAACACTGAAGCTTTCTTT. Full variable domain (missing parts from reference TRBV18 and TRBJ1-1): NAGVMQNPRHLVRRRGQEARLRCSPMKGHSHVYWYRQLPEEGLKFMVYLQKENIIDESGMPKERFSAEFPKEGPSILRIQQVVRGDSAAYFCASSPRTGNTEAFFGQGTRLTVV.

The chain joins TRBV10-3 to TRBJ2-7; 7 nucleotides line up with TRBD1. CDR1 is ENHRY, CDR2 SYGVKD, per germline. This CDR3 is 13 amino acids long. Trimming took 4 bases from V and 3 from J; bases not matched to a gene: 3. As DNA, the CDR3 is TGTGCCATCAGTGCGGGACAGAACTACGAGCAGTACTTC. The encoded protein is CAISAGQNYEQYF.

The sample holds one count of this clone. V and J are TRBV19 and TRBJ2-2, with TRBD2 identical over 12 bases. In germline, CDR1 is LNHDA, CDR2 SQIVND (reference sequence). Trimming at V came to 9 bases and at J to 7 bases, leaving 15 bases not matched to a gene. The CDR3 extends over 17 amino acids. The CDR3 protein is CASRANQLAGGFGELFF. CDR3 DNA: TGTGCCAGCAGGGCAAATCAACTAGCGGGGGGTTTCGGGGAGCTGTTTTTT.

The CDR3 region is CASSPGGDLNTGELFF. Here the CDR3 DNA reads TGCGCCAGCAGCCCGGGGGGTGACCTGAACACCGGGGAGCTGTTTTTT. The chain links TRBV5-1 to TRBJ2-2; 7 bases are a match to TRBD2. Germline CDR1 SGHRS, CDR2 YFSETQ. With V trimmed by 4 bases and J by 1 base, 7 bases remained unmatched. This CDR3 is built from 16 residues.

The CDR3 nucleotides read TGCGCCAGCAGCGTGCAGGGGGCCCTGAACACTGAAGCTTTCTTT. Translated, it gives CASSVQGALNTEAFF. V and J are TRBV5-1 and TRBJ1-1; 8 bases are a match to TRBD1. The CDR3 covers 15 residues. V lost 4 bases to trimming and J lost 0 bases; unmatched junction nucleotides: 5. Germline V lookup: CDR1 SGHRS, CDR2 YFSETQ.

The genes are TRBV7-6 and TRBJ1-2; D is uncertain. Germline-derived CDR1 and CDR2 are SGHVS and FNYEAQ. The CDR3 is 13 amino acids. V lost 2 bases to trimming and J lost 8 bases, with 12 bases between them. CDR3 DNA sequence: TGTGCCAGCAGCTTACATCAACTCAGGGGCTACACCTTC. Its protein product is CASSLHQLRGYTF.

This clone was seen a single time. This sequence joins TRBV2 and TRBJ1-2; 11 bases fit TRBD1. The CDR3 runs 14 residues. The trim removed 3 bases at V and 7 bases at J, leaving 4 bases unmatched. Germline CDR1 SNHLY, CDR2 FYNNEI. The CDR3 sequence: CASSDGTGGIGYTF. The DNA for the CDR3 is TGTGCCAGCAGTGATGGGACAGGGGGAATTGGCTACACCTTC.